Listed below are T cell receptor beta chains from one sample, sequenced in a study of CD8 T cells in Susac syndrome. TCRdb analysed the immunoSEQ multiplex PCR reads with MiXCR anew, one entry per CDR3 protein. The repertoire consists of over 150,000 distinct CDR3 sequences, with about 96% occurring once and the leading ten covering about 0.12%. Sequencing input: CD4+ T cells from PBMCs. Receptors originate from a human donor with Susac syndrome. CDR3s include the opening cysteine and the closing phenylalanine or tryptophan. Each record gives: V gene, CDR3 length, J gene, CDR3 protein.

TRBV12-3/TRBV12-4	15	TRBJ2-7	CASRSLTSGSHEQYF
TRBV7-2	15	TRBJ2-2	CASSPGGRPTGELFF
TRBV13	13	TRBJ2-5	CASSFNRFETQYF
TRBV6-5	14	TRBJ1-2	CASSSTGTGGGYTF
TRBV6-2/TRBV6-3	16	TRBJ1-6	CASSYSSRGPNSPLHF
TRBV2	15	TRBJ1-6	CASSEDSLFNSPLHF
TRBV12-3/TRBV12-4	21	TRBJ2-1	CASSLNLRGFGLAGHEGEQFF
TRBV30	13	TRBJ1-5	CAWSAEGNQPQHF
TRBV19	15	TRBJ2-6	CASRPQGTGANVLTF
TRBV29-1	17	TRBJ2-1	CSVELGLGTGSNNEQFF
TRBV30	12	TRBJ2-7	CAWSVSTYEQYF
TRBV4-1	14	TRBJ2-5	CASSIGQGHETQYF
TRBV11-2	13	TRBJ1-2	CASSLGIDYGYTF
TRBV28	14	TRBJ2-5	CASSPSGGGETQYF
TRBV4-2	12	TRBJ2-7	CASSQDGDEQYF
TRBV7-3	13	TRBJ2-7	CASSLTFRSEQYF
TRBV12-3/TRBV12-4	15	TRBJ2-2	CASRKQGPNTGELFF
TRBV29-1	13	TRBJ2-2	CSARTRNTGELFF
TRBV20-1	16	TRBJ2-2	CSARGQSGGNTGELFF
TRBV27	16	TRBJ2-3	CASSLRAAGGTDTQYF
TRBV29-1	13	TRBJ2-5	CSVAGDIQETQYF
TRBV1	14	TRBJ1-2	CTSTLNRGPHGYTF
TRBV30	14	TRBJ1-1	CAWSPLTPNTEAFF
TRBV20-1	14	TRBJ2-5	CSAGPLSGFETQYF
TRBV6-1	17	TRBJ2-6	CASTSGTGFPGANVLTF
TRBV15	14	TRBJ2-5	CATSRVPSQETQYF
TRBV12-3/TRBV12-4	13	TRBJ2-1	CASRPDPADEQFF
TRBV10-3	14	TRBJ1-5	CAISGTGGNQPQHF
TRBV12-3/TRBV12-4	17	TRBJ2-5	CASSLGSGEGGQETQYF
TRBV27	14	TRBJ2-7	CASKPDRTTYEQYF
TRBV2	11	TRBJ1-2	CASSGGVGYTF
TRBV29-1	16	TRBJ2-5	CSVRNPTGSSQETQYF
TRBV30	12	TRBJ2-5	CAWSAGYGTQYF
TRBV5-1	16	TRBJ2-3	CASSPERQGVTDTQYF
TRBV25-1	18	TRBJ2-5	CATSPGQVRRLYQETQYF
TRBV29-1	15	TRBJ2-3	CSVLLDGDFPYTQYF
TRBV28	16	TRBJ2-7	CASSGDSGADLYEQYF